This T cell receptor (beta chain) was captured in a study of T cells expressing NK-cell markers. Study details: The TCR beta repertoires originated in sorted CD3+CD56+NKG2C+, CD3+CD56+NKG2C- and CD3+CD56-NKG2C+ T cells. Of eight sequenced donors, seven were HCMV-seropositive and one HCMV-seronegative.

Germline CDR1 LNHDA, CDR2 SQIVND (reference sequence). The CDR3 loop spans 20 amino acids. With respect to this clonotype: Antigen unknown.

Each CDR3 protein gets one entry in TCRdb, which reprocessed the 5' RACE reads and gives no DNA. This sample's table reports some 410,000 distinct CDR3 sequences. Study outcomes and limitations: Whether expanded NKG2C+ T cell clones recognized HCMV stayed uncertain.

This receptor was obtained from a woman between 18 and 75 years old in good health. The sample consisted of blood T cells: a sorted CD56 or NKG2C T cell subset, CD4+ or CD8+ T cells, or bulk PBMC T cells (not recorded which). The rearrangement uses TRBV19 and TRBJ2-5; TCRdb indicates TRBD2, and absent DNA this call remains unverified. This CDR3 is CASSILPPTGRGGYQETQYF.